This TCR beta chain was identified in a study of T cells expressing NK-cell markers. Whole-study findings and limits: Several donors likewise had their CD3+CD56-NKG2C+ fraction led by these clonotypes.

Comments on this clonotype: Its cognate antigen is unknown.

CDR1 is SGHVS and CDR2 is FNYEAQ in the germline V gene. The CDR3 consists of 16 residues. One entry per CDR3 protein, without DNA, is what TCRdb gives after re-calling the 5' RACE reads. The listing records hundreds of thousands of distinct CDR3 sequences. This clonotype originated in a man younger than 35 in good health. The sample was blood T cells: a sorted CD56 or NKG2C T cell subset, CD4+ or CD8+ T cells, or bulk PBMC T cells (not recorded which). The chain combines TRBV7-6 with TRBJ2-1; TCRdb's D call, TRBD2, is unchecked because there is no DNA. CDR3 residues: CASSPGLAGESGEQFF.